This TCR beta chain derives from a study of a mutant IDH1 vaccine in newly diagnosed glioma. TCRdb's copy holds only in-frame clones and misses some; the assay was immunoSEQ multiplex PCR. The table shows 35,000 to 50,000 clones, with around 83% occurring only once. Stated time point: week 35, safety follow-up. Doses of 300 ug of mutant IDH1 20-mer peptide were given with topical imiquimod. The CDR3 is made up of 15 amino acids. Between the trimmed V and J ends, which lost 6 bases and 1 base, there was a span of 15 bases. Germline CDR1 and CDR2: SNHLY and FYNNEI. Turning to this clone: Its antigen is unidentified.

This specimen consisted of PBMCs, obtained from a glioma patient whose treatment included an IDH1 peptide vaccine. The source is a woman aged 45 to 65 with glioma. The rearrangement links TRBV2 to TRBJ1-1; D remains unclear. The CDR3 coding sequence is TGTGCCAGCAGCGCCTCCGGGTCCCCGAACACTGAAGCTTTCTTT. It is translated as CASSASGSPNTEAFF.